The 10 T cell receptor beta chains listed next were all sequenced from one sample in a study of post-analysis software for immune sequencing data. Unique molecular identifiers had been added to the TCR beta cDNA libraries. TCRdb passed the PCR reads through MiXCR, listing each CDR3 protein once. The data hold approximately 730,000 distinct CDR3 sequences, with just over 45% observed a single time. Study observations and caveats: TRBV5-6, TRBV5-1 and TRBV20-1 belonged to a set of a few TRBV segments that were more frequent in patients than controls.

Which antigens these TCRs recognize remains unknown. Sequencing input: blood. These TCRs come from a girl aged 5-17 years with multiple sclerosis.

CDR3 DNA: TGCAGTGCTATAAATCCGGGTCGCCCACAAGAGACCCAGTACTTC. Residues: CSAINPGRPQETQYF. The rearrangement links TRBV20-1 to TRBJ2-5; D is unresolved. The V end was cut by 4 bases, the J end by 2 bases, with 17 bases between. This CDR3 comprises 15 residues. Germline V gene lookup returns CDR1 DFQATT and CDR2 SNEGSKA (reference sequence).

This clonotype was recorded a few times. This rearrangement joins TRBV11-2 to TRBJ1-2; D is perhaps TRBD1 (5 bases). The CDR3 covers 14 residues. Trimming removed 1 base from V and 8 bases from J, with 14 bases in between. Germline V gene data show CDR1 as SGHAT and CDR2 as FQNNGV. This CDR3 is CASSLGLGTGGYTF. The CDR3 DNA reads as TGTGCCAGCAGCTTAGGGCTGGGGACCGGAGGCTACACCTTC.

The sample holds many counts of this clonotype. V and J are TRBV29-1 and TRBJ2-3; TRBD2 agrees at 8 bases. Germline assignment: CDR1 SQVTM and CDR2 ANQGSEA. Trimming cost V 0 bases and J 0 bases; bases outside gene matches: 2. The CDR3 loop spans 15 amino acids. CDR3 DNA sequence: TGCAGCGTTGAAGATGGACTAGCTAGCACAGATACGCAGTATTTT. Translating it yields CSVEDGLASTDTQYF.

This clonotype was counted only a few times. CDR3 coding DNA: TGTGCCAGCTATAAGTTTGGGGGCTTAGGCGATCAAGAGACCCAGTACTTC. Translated, it gives CASYKFGGLGDQETQYF. The gene calls are TRBV5-6 and TRBJ2-5; D may be TRBD1 (6 bases). The CDR3 is made up of 17 amino acids. The V end was cut by 7 bases, the J end by 2 bases, with 24 bases between. CDR1 and CDR2 (germline): SGHDT, YYEEEE.

This clonotype was counted between two and nine times. The chain joins TRBV29-1 to TRBJ2-3; 12 bases fit TRBD2. This CDR3 is built from 14 residues. Trimming cost V 6 bases and J 4 bases; bases outside gene matches: 5. Germline V lookup: CDR1 SQVTM, CDR2 ANQGSEA. The CDR3 sequence: CSVIGLAGPDTQYF. DNA of the CDR3: TGCAGCGTCATTGGACTAGCGGGACCAGATACGCAGTATTTT.

CDR3 sequence reads: CASSDGGLLTSGANVLTF. CDR3 nucleotides: TGTGCCAGCAGTGATGGGGGACTGCTAACCTCTGGGGCCAACGTCCTGACTTTC. The genes are TRBV25-1 and TRBJ2-6, with TRBD2 as a possible D gene (6 bases). This CDR3 comprises 18 residues. The V gene's germline CDR1 is MGHDK and CDR2 SYGVNS. The V and J ends lost 3 bases and 0 bases respectively, with 15 bases between them.

The chain has TRBV20-1 and TRBJ2-5; D is ambiguous. The V end lost 3 bases, the J end lost 2 bases, and 16 bases lay between the germline ends. Germline assignment: CDR1 DFQATT and CDR2 SNEGSKA (reference sequence). This CDR3 is 15 amino acids long. CDR3 protein: CSARDNTEAQETQYF. The CDR3 region has the DNA TGCAGTGCTAGGGATAACACCGAGGCGCAAGAGACCCAGTACTTC.

With regard to this clonotype: The junction does not match germline at one end; this may be a read error. V usage is TRBV27 and J usage is TRBJ2-2; 9 positions match TRBD1. The CDR3 consists of 18 residues. Germline V gene sequence: CDR1 MNHEY, CDR2 SMNVEV (reference sequence). The CDR3 loop reads CASSWYRDREPVAGGLFF. In DNA, the CDR3 is TGTGCCAGCAGCTGGTACCGGGACAGGGAACCTGTGGCCGGGGGGCTGTTTTTT.

The V call is TRBV15, the J call TRBJ2-1; D call uncertain. V was shortened by 8 bases and J by 4 bases, with 12 bases between the two germline ends. The length of the CDR3 is 13 residues. The germline V gene encodes CDR1 LNHNV and CDR2 YYDKDF (reference sequence). CDR3 bases: TGTGCCACCGGGCCTGGATCTTACAATGAGCAGTTCTTC. Amino acid sequence: CATGPGSYNEQFF.

This clonotype occurred a few times. The V gene is TRBV29-1, the J gene TRBJ1-2; the match to TRBD1 covers 9 bases. Germline V gene sequence: CDR1 SQVTM, CDR2 ANQGSEA. This CDR3 is 14 amino acids long. V lost 5 bases, J lost 7 bases, and 11 bases stayed unmatched. This chain's CDR3 is CSVRKTGGDPGYTF. In DNA form, the CDR3 reads TGCAGCGTTCGAAAAACAGGGGGCGATCCTGGCTACACCTTC.